This T cell receptor (beta chain) was identified in a study of human T cells and chemical hapten exposure. Time point in this sample: patch test 2, 6 weeks after DPC sensitization. Treatment here: therapeutic diphenylcyclopropenone sensitization with weekly scalp DPC. V was pared by 6 bases and J by 2 bases, with 5 bases of the junction left unmatched. The CDR3 runs to 15 residues. CDR1 is SGHTA and CDR2 is FQGNSA in the germline V gene. TCRdb reprocessed the RACE reads via MiXCR and lists one record per CDR3 protein. Seen here are tens of thousands of distinct CDR3 sequences, less than 8% observed once, and the top ten hold 1% to 1.5%. This clonotype has at least ten counts.

The receptor's source is a woman in her twenties or thirties with alopecia areata. Some clones in this sample may be carry-over from other donors' samples. Source: whole blood, taken in connection with sensitization to the hapten diphenylcyclopropenone (DPC). The chain combines TRBV7-2 with TRBJ2-2; TRBD1 matches 8 bases. The DNA for the CDR3 is TGTGCCAGCAGTACAGGGGGGCTAAACACCGGGGAGCTGTTTTTT. Translation: CASSTGGLNTGELFF.